The 20 T cell receptor beta chains in this list originate from one sample, sequenced in a study. Each CDR3 protein gets one entry after TCRdb re-called the 5' RACE reads with MiXCR. The table shows 50,000 to 80,000 distinct CDR3 sequences, with around a fifth occurring only once. The source material was memory CD4+ T cells sorted from a lymph node. This sample's subset: memory CD4+ T cells, CD4+CD45RO+CD25-. The receptors derive from a female donor with breast cancer.

The V gene is TRBV25-1, the J gene TRBJ2-3, with D unclear. With 6 bases removed from V and 2 bases from J, the gap between germline ends came to 6 bases. There are 12 residues in the CDR3. Germline-derived CDR1 and CDR2 are MGHDK and SYGVNS. For the CDR3, the DNA is TGTGCCAGCAGAGATGTCACAGATACGCAGTATTTT. Translation: CASRDVTDTQYF.

This clonotype was seen a handful of times. CDR3 coding DNA: TGTGCCAGCAGCTTGATGGACAGGGTCGGTAGGGCTTTCTTT. This gives the protein CASSLMDRVGRAFF. This chain connects TRBV7-2 to TRBJ1-1; 8 positions match TRBD1. The V gene end was trimmed by 3 bases and the J gene end by 11 bases; junction bases not matched to a gene: 11. The germline V gene has CDR1 SGHTA and CDR2 FQGNSA. This CDR3 has 14 residues. Full variable domain (missing parts from reference TRBV7-2 and TRBJ1-1): GAGVSQSPSNKVTEKGKDVELRCDPISGHTALYWYRQSLGQGLEFLIYFQGNSAPDKSGLPSDRFSAERTGGSVSTLTIQRTQQEDSAVYLCASSLMDRVGRAFFGQGTRLTVV.

The chain uses TRBV5-4 and TRBJ2-5, with TRBD2 matching 7 bases. The CDR3 is 14 amino acids. Germline lookup yields CDR1 SGHNT and CDR2 YYREEE (reference sequence). The junction had 4 bases not matched to a gene; V was cut back by 4 bases and J by 1 base. CDR3 DNA sequence: TGTGCCAGCAGCGTTAGCGGGTCCCAAGAGACCCAGTACTTC. It yields the protein CASSVSGSQETQYF.

The chain carries TRBV5-1 and TRBJ1-2; tentative D call: TRBD1 (6 bases). This CDR3 spans 15 amino acids. The ends were cut back, 4 bases at V and 2 bases at J, with 15 bases in the middle. The V gene's germline CDR1 is SGHRS and CDR2 YFSETQ. The CDR3 DNA follows: TGCGCCAGCAGCCGTGGGAGGGGGTCCAACTATGGCTACACCTTC. Translated: CASSRGRGSNYGYTF.

The table lists this clonotype with many counts. The chain joins TRBV13 to TRBJ2-1; D unresolved. V was clipped by 4 bases and J by 12 bases, with 16 bases between them. Germline CDR1 reads PRHDT; CDR2 reads FYEKMQ (reference sequence). The CDR3 covers 13 residues. The CDR3 here is CASSSTLGMGQFF. The CDR3 nucleotides are TGTGCCAGCAGCTCGACTCTTGGGATGGGGCAGTTCTTC.

On this clonotype: A junction end diverges from the germline sequence, so it may reflect a read error. The genes are TRBV12-3 or TRBV12-4 and TRBJ1-1, with 7 bases lining up with TRBD1. The CDR3 spans 14 residues. CDR3 sequence reads: CASSPWTGGTEDFF. DNA for the CDR3: TGTGCCAGCAGTCCTTGGACAGGTGGAACTGAAGATTTCTTT.

At least ten counts were recorded for this clonotype. The chain couples TRBV20-1 to TRBJ1-3, with 7 bases lining up with TRBD1. In germline, CDR1 is DFQATT, CDR2 SNEGSKA (reference sequence). This CDR3 has 12 amino acids. V lost 2 bases and J lost 8; bases outside the gene matches: 3. CDR3 nucleotides: TGCAGTGCTAGAAAGGGGGCCTACACCATATATTTT. It is translated as CSARKGAYTIYF.

This clonotype came up many times. The chain has TRBV4-2 and TRBJ2-1; the D is unclear. The germline CDR1 and CDR2 sequences are LGHNA and YNFKEQ. CDR3 size: 15 residues. With 0 bases removed from V and 5 bases from J, the gap between germline ends came to 11 bases. Here the CDR3 reads CASSQDGIADNEQFF. CDR3 DNA: TGTGCCAGCAGCCAAGATGGTATCGCAGACAATGAGCAGTTCTTC.

The CDR3 sequence is CASSHPGLGRTEAFF. The CDR3 coding sequence is TGCGCCAGCAGCCACCCGGGCTTGGGGAGGACTGAAGCTTTCTTT. The chain employs TRBV4-1 and TRBJ1-1; D remains unclear. CDR1 MGHRA and CDR2 YSYEKL come from the germline V gene. With 3 bases removed from V and 5 bases from J, the gap between germline ends came to 16 bases. The CDR3 length is 15 residues.

This clonotype was found a few times. V gene TRBV12-3 or TRBV12-4 combines with J gene TRBJ1-2; possible D gene TRBD1, 5 bases. CDR3 length: 13 amino acids. The ends were cut back, 6 bases at V and 4 bases at J, with 12 bases in the middle. This CDR3 is CASRADSSYGYTF. CDR3 DNA: TGTGCCAGCAGGGCTGACAGTTCCTATGGCTACACCTTC.

The chain recombines TRBV4-2 with TRBJ2-7, with 12 bases matching TRBD2. Germline CDR1 and CDR2: LGHNA and YNFKEQ. Trimming cost V 6 bases and J 4 bases; bases outside gene matches: 4. The CDR3 sequence is 14 residues long. CDR3 nucleotide sequence: TGTGCCAGCAGTCAACTAGCGGGAGGTTACGAGCAGTACTTC. Amino acid sequence: CASSQLAGGYEQYF.

A note on this clonotype: Lacking the conserved final phenylalanine or tryptophan, this CDR3 likely reflects a read error. This CDR3 reads CAGSLGQPQHS. CDR3 in DNA: TGTGCCGGCAGTTTAGGTCAGCCCCAGCATTCT. This sequence joins TRBV12-3 or TRBV12-4 and TRBJ1-5, with no clear D. The CDR3 is 11 amino acids.

This clonotype was observed a few times. The genes are TRBV5-1 and TRBJ2-7; 8 nucleotides align to TRBD1. J gave up 3 bases and V 4 bases, and 9 bases lay outside the gene matches. This CDR3 comprises 15 residues. CDR1 and CDR2 from the germline V gene are SGHRS and YFSETQ. The CDR3: CASSLSGQVIYEQYF. CDR3 in DNA: TGCGCCAGCAGCCTATCGGGACAGGTCATCTACGAGCAGTACTTC.

The V gene is TRBV7-2, the J gene TRBJ2-7; D remains ambiguous. The germline CDR1 and CDR2 sequences are SGHTA and FQGNSA. The length of the CDR3 is 15 residues. Trimming took off 5 bases at V and 2 bases at J, with 16 bases between the two ends. DNA for the CDR3: TGTGCCAGCAGCGACGTAAGCCTTCTGGCCTACGAGCAGTACTTC. Its translation: CASSDVSLLAYEQYF.

This chain connects TRBV6-1 to TRBJ1-5, with a possible D match to TRBD1 (5 bases). This CDR3 region has 15 residues. Per the germline V gene, CDR1 is MNHNS and CDR2 is SASEGT. Trimming shortened V by 1 base and J by 3 bases, and 10 bases separated the two germline ends. This CDR3 reads CASSEGWGLNQPQHF. The DNA of the CDR3 is TGTGCCAGCAGTGAAGGCTGGGGCCTCAATCAGCCCCAGCATTTT.

This clonotype was seen many times. The genes are TRBV6-5 and TRBJ2-3; 8 bases match TRBD2. Germline assignment: CDR1 MNHEY and CDR2 SVGAGI. J gave up 7 bases and V 6 bases, and 6 bases lay outside the gene matches. This CDR3 contains 13 residues. CDR3 sequence: CASRGTSKNTQYF. Written as DNA, the CDR3 is TGTGCCAGCAGGGGGACTAGTAAGAATACGCAGTATTTT.

The chain links TRBV6-1 to TRBJ1-5, with D hard to call. Germline-derived CDR1 and CDR2 are MNHNS and SASEGT. The length of the CDR3 is 15 residues. The V end was cut by 8 bases, the J end by 1 base, with 15 bases between. The CDR3 DNA follows: TGTGCCAGCCTCGGGGAGGCATGGAGCAATCAGCCCCAGCATTTT. Its translation is CASLGEAWSNQPQHF.

This clonotype was recorded a few times. The rearrangement joins TRBV5-1 to TRBJ2-7; weak D call: TRBD1 (7 bases). The CDR3 has 17 amino acids. The germline V and J ends were trimmed by 0 bases and 5 bases, with 21 bases remaining between them. CDR1 and CDR2 (germline): SGHRS, YFSETQ. The CDR3, as DNA: TGCGCCAGCAGCTTGGCTTTAACAGGGGACGGAGGGGACGAGCAGTACTTC. Its protein product is CASSLALTGDGGDEQYF.

The chain is built from TRBV11-2 and TRBJ2-4; D may be TRBD2 (7 bases). Germline assignment: CDR1 SGHAT and CDR2 FQNNGV. Trimming left V 2 bases short and J 8 bases short, with 16 bases between. The CDR3 is 15 amino acids. The CDR3 sequence: CASSLKGGREDIQYF. For the CDR3, the DNA is TGTGCCAGCAGCTTAAAGGGGGGGAGGGAGGACATTCAGTACTTC.

To note about this clonotype: It may be a read error: a sequence one base away is much more abundant. The chain couples TRBV5-1 to TRBJ1-1; 7 bases align to TRBD1. With V trimmed by 3 bases and J by 5 bases, 10 bases remained unmatched. The CDR3 covers 15 residues. Germline CDR1 SGHRS, CDR2 YFSETQ. The chain's CDR3 is CASSSAGTVGTEAFF. For the CDR3, the DNA is TGCGCCAGCAGCTCGGCCGGGACAGTTGGGACTGAAGCTTTCTTT.